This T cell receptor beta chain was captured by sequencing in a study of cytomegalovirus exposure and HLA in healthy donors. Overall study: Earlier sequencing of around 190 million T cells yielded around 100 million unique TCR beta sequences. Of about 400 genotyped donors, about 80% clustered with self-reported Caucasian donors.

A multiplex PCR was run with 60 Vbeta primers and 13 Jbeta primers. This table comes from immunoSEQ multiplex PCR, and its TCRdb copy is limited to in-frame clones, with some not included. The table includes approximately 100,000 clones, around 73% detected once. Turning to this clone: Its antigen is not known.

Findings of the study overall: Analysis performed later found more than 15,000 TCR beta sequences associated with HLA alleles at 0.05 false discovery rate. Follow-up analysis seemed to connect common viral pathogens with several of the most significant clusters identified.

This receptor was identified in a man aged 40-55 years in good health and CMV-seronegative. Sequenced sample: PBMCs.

CDR3 DNA sequence: TGTGCCAGCAGCTTAGGGGACAGGGGGCGGAGTAATGAAAAACTGTTTTTT. Its protein is CASSLGDRGRSNEKLFF. The chain has TRBV7-2 and TRBJ1-4; 12 bases fit TRBD1. J was trimmed by 4 bases and V by 1 base; bases with no gene match: 4. CDR1 and CDR2 (germline): SGHTA, FQGNSA. This CDR3 has 17 amino acids.